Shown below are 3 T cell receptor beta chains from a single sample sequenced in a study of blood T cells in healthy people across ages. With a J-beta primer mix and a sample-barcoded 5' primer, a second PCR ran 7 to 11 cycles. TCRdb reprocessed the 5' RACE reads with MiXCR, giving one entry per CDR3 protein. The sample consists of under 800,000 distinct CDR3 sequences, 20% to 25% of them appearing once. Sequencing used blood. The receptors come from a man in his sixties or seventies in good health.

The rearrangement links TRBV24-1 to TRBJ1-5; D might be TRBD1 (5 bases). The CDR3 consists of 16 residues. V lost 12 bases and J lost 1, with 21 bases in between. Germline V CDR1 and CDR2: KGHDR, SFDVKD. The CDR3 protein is CAPSLKGAHSNQPQHF. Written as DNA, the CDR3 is TGTGCCCCCTCACTAAAAGGGGCTCACAGCAATCAGCCCCAGCATTTT.

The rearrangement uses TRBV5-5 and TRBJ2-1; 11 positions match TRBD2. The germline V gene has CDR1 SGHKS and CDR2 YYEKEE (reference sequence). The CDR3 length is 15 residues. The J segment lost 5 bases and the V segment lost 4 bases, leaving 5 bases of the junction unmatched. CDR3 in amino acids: CASSPGLAENNEQFF. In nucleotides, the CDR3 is TGTGCCAGCAGCCCGGGACTAGCGGAAAACAATGAGCAGTTCTTC.

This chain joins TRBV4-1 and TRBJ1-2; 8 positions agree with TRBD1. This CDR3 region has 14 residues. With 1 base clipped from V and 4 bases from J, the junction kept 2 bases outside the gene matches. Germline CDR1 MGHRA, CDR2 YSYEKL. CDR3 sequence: CASSQVGQGYGYTF. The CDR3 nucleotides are TGCGCCAGCAGCCAAGTTGGACAGGGCTATGGCTACACCTTC.